Sequencing of this T cell receptor (beta chain) was carried out in a study of blood T cell repertoires in COVID-19 (dated by TCRdb to 2020 to 2021). The study in broad terms: Samples from collaborators originated in the United States, Italy and Spain and spanned both the acute and convalescent phases of COVID-19. The prospective study material was composed of cDNA or gDNA derived from T cells, B-cell-depleted T cells, or PBMCs. Deeply sampled blood TCRbeta repertoires from subjects exposed to, actively infected with, or recovered from COVID-19 were included in the dataset. A freely available public database, intended as a resource for researchers studying the immune response to SARS-CoV-2, is where the repertoires were released. Samples came from the ongoing ImmuneRACE study (first 160 participants) plus 1,254 subjects from 6 global collaborators. Nearly every sample came with metadata listing a de-identified subject ID, COVID-19 status, age in years and sex. Where available, HLA class I and class II types were obtained from metadata supplied by the sample provider rather than from assay-based typing.

This clone was picked up a small number of times. Its binding antigen is unknown. Base qualities are missing; no much larger clone stands one base away. The collaborating institutions used their own protocols to collect whole blood in K2EDTA tubes. For TCRbeta analysis, collaborators shipped samples in one of three forms: frozen whole blood, isolated PBMCs, or DNA extracted from either of those sample types. What the research found in general, with its limitations: The amount of clinical and demographic metadata varied by source and participant and was provided uncurated.

TCRbeta CDR3 regions were amplified from genomic DNA by means of the immunoSEQ Assay, a bias-controlled multiplex PCR. As for the authors' bioinformatics: The number of nucleated cells in each sample was estimated by amplification of reference gene primers within the assay. To quantify the absolute abundance of each unique TCRbeta CDR3 rearrangement, sequence reads were collapsed and filtered. For each sample, productive Simpson clonality was calculated as the square root of Simpson's diversity index over productive rearrangements. Not all clones reach the TCRdb copy of this immuneACCESS table, which keeps in-frame sequences only. Checked studies attribute under half of the gap to unresolved V genes and leave the rest unexplained. The V and J calls and clone size are taken from that table; D and trimming were inferred from the DNA. Within this sample are 300,000 to 350,000 clones, with around 88% of them counted one time only. Around 3% of the sample is taken by the ten largest.

This TCR was recovered from a man aged 25-45 years with active or convalescent COVID-19. Specimen: peripheral blood.

The encoded CDR3 is CASTSPSKLAPGPCSSYNEQFF. The nucleotide sequence is given as TGTGCCAGCACCTCCCCCTCCAAACTAGCACCGGGACCTTGCAGCTCCTACAATGAGCAGTTCTTC. The sequence links TRBV21-1 to TRBJ2-1; the table's D call TRBD2 went unverified against the DNA. TRBV21-1 is a recognized pseudogene. Its CDR3 holds 22 amino acids, cysteine through phenylalanine. The retained sequence is limited to the CDR3, 66 bases, with the frame set at the first base.